Presented here are 29 T cell receptor beta chains from one specimen sequenced in a study of response to subunit inactivated influenza vaccine. TCRdb reprocessed the RT-PCR reads with MiXCR, giving one entry per CDR3 protein. The data show fewer than 600,000 distinct CDR3 sequences, with roughly 7.9% seen just once and roughly 14% held by the top ten. Sequencing used PBMCs from blood, obtained roughly 24 months after vaccination. These receptors came from a man between 50 and 70 years old who received an inactivated influenza vaccine.

There are many counts of this clonotype. V is TRBV12-3 or TRBV12-4 and J is TRBJ2-2; the D gene is possibly TRBD1 (5 bases). CDR3 length: 14 amino acids. The V end lost 6 bases, the J end lost 7 bases, and 15 bases lay between the germline ends. In DNA, the CDR3 is TGTGCCAGCAGAGCTCCAGGGTCGGTCGGGGAGCTGTTTTTT. This encodes CASRAPGSVGELFF.

This clonotype has ten or more counts. V gene TRBV20-1 combines with J gene TRBJ2-7, with TRBD2 identical over 9 bases. Trimming cost V 5 bases and J 3 bases; bases outside gene matches: 8. CDR1 is DFQATT, CDR2 SNEGSKA, per germline (reference sequence). The CDR3 is made up of 14 amino acids. The CDR3 nucleotides are TGCAGTGCTGGAAAAGCGGGGGGCCGCTACGAGCAGTACTTC. Translation gives CSAGKAGGRYEQYF.

This clonotype was seen only a few times. The rearrangement uses TRBV3-1 and TRBJ2-7, with 11 bases that match TRBD1. V lost 3 bases, J lost 2 bases, and 6 bases stayed unmatched. CDR1 and CDR2 from the germline V gene are LGHDT and YNNKEL (reference sequence). This CDR3 contains 16 residues. This chain's CDR3 is CASSQGRGQGAYEQYF. The CDR3, as DNA: TGTGCCAGCAGCCAGGGAAGGGGACAGGGGGCCTACGAGCAGTACTTC.

The V gene is TRBV7-9, the J gene TRBJ1-4, with 7 nucleotides matching TRBD1. Trimming took 2 bases from V and 7 from J; bases not matched to a gene: 7. CDR3 length: 15 residues. Germline V gene lookup returns CDR1 SEHNR and CDR2 FQNEAQ (reference sequence). This CDR3 is CASSLLQGESEKLFF. The CDR3 DNA reads as TGTGCCAGCAGCTTATTGCAGGGGGAGAGTGAAAAACTGTTTTTT.

The V gene is TRBV6-2 or TRBV6-3, the J gene TRBJ1-5; no firm D call. The V end lost 6 bases, the J end lost 0 bases, and 21 bases lay between the germline ends. The germline CDR1 and CDR2 sequences are MNHEY and SVGEGT. This CDR3 region has 18 residues. The CDR3 coding sequence is TGTGCCAGCAGATACCAACAGTCCAGTCCGAATAGCAATCAGCCCCAGCATTTT. Translated, it gives CASRYQQSSPNSNQPQHF.

This clonotype was seen a few times. The chain recombines TRBV15 with TRBJ1-2, with unresolved D. Germline V gives CDR1 LNHNV, CDR2 YYDKDF (reference sequence). CDR3 length: 15 residues. With 3 bases removed from V and 2 bases from J, the gap between germline ends came to 13 bases. The CDR3 DNA reads TGTGCCACCAGCAGCCTAGGCCAAGCCAACTATGGCTACACCTTC. It yields the protein CATSSLGQANYGYTF.

Remarks on this clonotype: This may arise from a read error, as a much more abundant clone is one base away. Lacking the conserved final phenylalanine or tryptophan, this CDR3 likely reflects a read error. The chain recombines TRBV5-1 with TRBJ2-7; D might be TRBD1 or TRBD2, each matching 6 bases. CDR3 length: 15 residues. The germline V gene encodes CDR1 SGHRS and CDR2 YFSETQ. V dropped 2 bases and J dropped 4 bases, with 16 bases sitting between them. CDR3 coding DNA: TGCGCCAGCAGCTTAGGTGTGGGGGCGGGGTACGAGCAGTACCTC. Translated, it gives CASSLGVGAGYEQYL.

The rearrangement uses TRBV4-3 and TRBJ2-7, with a possible D match to TRBD1 (5 bases). With 1 base removed from V and 3 bases from J, the gap between germline ends came to 13 bases. This CDR3 has 15 amino acids. Germline V gene sequence: CDR1 LGHNA, CDR2 YSLEER. The CDR3 here is CASSQGVGRDYEQYF. In DNA, the CDR3 is TGCGCCAGCAGCCAAGGGGTAGGCAGGGACTACGAGCAGTACTTC.

Ten or more counts support this clonotype. The CDR3 nucleotides are TGTGCCAGCAGCCAAGGGACAGCCAATCAGCCCCAGCATTTT. Protein sequence: CASSQGTANQPQHF. This chain links TRBV3-1 with TRBJ1-5; possibly TRBD1 for D (6 bases). V dropped 1 base and J dropped 3 bases, with 7 bases sitting between them. CDR3 length equals 14 residues. CDR1 is LGHDT and CDR2 is YNNKEL in the germline V gene (reference sequence).

In this sample, this clonotype turned up a few times. The CDR3 DNA sequence: TGTGCCACCAGTGATTTTGGGGGAGGGGATACGCAGTATTTT. As protein: CATSDFGGGDTQYF. V and J are TRBV24-1 and TRBJ2-3; 7 bases match TRBD2. Germline loops: CDR1 KGHDR, CDR2 SFDVKD. The CDR3 spans 14 residues. V shed 1 base and J 6 bases; nucleotides not matched to a gene: 3.

The gene calls are TRBV4-2 and TRBJ2-7, with D possibly TRBD2 on 5 matching bases. CDR3 length: 15 residues. V dropped 1 base and J dropped 6 bases, with 16 bases sitting between them. Germline values: CDR1 LGHNA, CDR2 YNFKEQ. The CDR3 DNA follows: TGTGCCAGCAGCCAAGGTACCCGGGCTGAGGGCGAGCAGTACTTC. This sequence encodes CASSQGTRAEGEQYF.

V and J are TRBV12-3 or TRBV12-4 and TRBJ2-7; D ambiguous. The CDR3 length is 14 residues. V lost 3 bases and J lost 2, with 11 bases in between. For the CDR3, the DNA is TGTGCCAGCAGTTTCGGTCAGATTACCTACGAGCAGTACTTC. It encodes CASSFGQITYEQYF.

This clonotype was seen at least ten times. The V call is TRBV5-5, the J call TRBJ2-1, with D perhaps TRBD1 or TRBD2 (5 bases each). This CDR3 contains 16 residues. V was clipped by 5 bases and J by 2 bases, with 17 bases between them. CDR1 and CDR2 from the germline V gene are SGHKS and YYEKEE (reference sequence). The CDR3 spells CASSFDAGTAYNEQFF. In nucleotides, the CDR3 is TGTGCCAGCAGTTTCGACGCCGGGACGGCCTACAATGAGCAGTTCTTC.

At least ten counts were recorded for this clonotype. V and J are TRBV28 and TRBJ1-2; D possibly corresponds to TRBD1 (5 bases). Germline V gene sequence: CDR1 MDHEN, CDR2 SYDVKM. The CDR3 has 15 amino acids. The ends were cut back, 4 bases at V and 8 bases at J, with 20 bases in the middle. The CDR3, as DNA: TGTGCCAGCAGTTCAGCCAGCCTGGGGACCAAAGGCTACACCTTC. Translated: CASSSASLGTKGYTF.

This clonotype was observed many times. The chain joins TRBV15 to TRBJ2-3, with no clear D. V lost 8 bases, J lost 6 bases, and 12 bases lay in between. The CDR3 has 12 amino acids. Germline V lookup: CDR1 LNHNV, CDR2 YYDKDF (reference sequence). CDR3 in DNA: TGTGCCACCGCCTTAAATGCGGATACGCAGTATTTT. Amino acid sequence: CATALNADTQYF. Filled out from reference TRBV15 and TRBJ2-3, the complete variable domain reads DAMVIQNPRYQVTQFGKPVTLSCSQTLNHNVMYWYQQKSSQAPKLLFHYYDKDFNNEADTPDNFQSRRPNTSFCFLDIRSPGLGDTAMYLCATALNADTQYFGPGTRLTVL.

This clonotype was recorded many times. A read error may account for a junction end that differs from germline. The V gene is TRBV2, the J gene TRBJ1-2; D unresolved. The germline V gene has CDR1 SNHLY and CDR2 FYNNEI. The length of the CDR3 is 14 residues. This chain's CDR3 is CASSEGAEYYGYTF. DNA of the CDR3: TGTGCCAGCAGCGAAGGAGCAGAATACTATGGCTACACCTTC.

This clonotype occurred a few times. V usage is TRBV3-1 and J usage is TRBJ2-1; no definite D call. The CDR3 sequence is 17 residues long. V was trimmed by 4 bases and J by 0 bases, leaving 16 bases between them. Per the germline V gene, CDR1 is LGHDT and CDR2 is YNNKEL (reference sequence). CDR3 nucleotides: TGTGCCAGCAGCCCGGGCCCAATAATAAGCTCCTACAATGAGCAGTTCTTC. Protein: CASSPGPIISSYNEQFF.

This clonotype has just a few counts. The rearrangement joins TRBV20-1 to TRBJ2-7, with 13 bases lining up with TRBD2. The J segment lost 0 bases and the V segment lost 6 bases, leaving 11 bases of the junction unmatched. This CDR3 has 17 amino acids. CDR1 DFQATT and CDR2 SNEGSKA come from the germline V gene (reference sequence). This chain's CDR3 is CSAHSGTSGTNSYEQYF. In nucleotides, the CDR3 is TGCAGTGCCCACAGTGGGACTAGCGGGACGAACTCCTACGAGCAGTACTTC.

This chain connects TRBV4-2 to TRBJ1-2; possibly TRBD1 for D (5 bases). Germline CDR1 LGHNA, CDR2 YNFKEQ. V lost 1 base, J lost 2 bases, and 8 bases lay in between. The CDR3 totals 14 residues. The CDR3: CASSQGQSNYGYTF. DNA of the CDR3: TGTGCCAGCAGCCAAGGACAGTCGAACTATGGCTACACCTTC.

The rearrangement joins TRBV28 to TRBJ1-1; TRBD1 aligns across 7 bases. V shed 3 bases, J shed 3 bases, and the junction held 10 bases outside the gene matches. There are 16 residues in the CDR3. Germline V gives CDR1 MDHEN, CDR2 SYDVKM. The chain's CDR3 is CASSFPTGRVDTEAFF. CDR3 bases: TGTGCCAGCAGTTTCCCGACAGGGCGGGTGGACACTGAAGCTTTCTTT.

Concerning this clonotype itself: One end of the junction varies from germline; a read error may be responsible. The rearrangement uses TRBV10-2 and TRBJ2-1; possible D gene TRBD2, 5 bases. This CDR3 comprises 15 residues. Germline CDR1 reads WSHSY; CDR2 reads SAAADI. CDR3 nucleotide sequence: TGCGCCAGCATTGAGGCGGGCCTTGGGTACAATGAGCAGTTCTTC. As protein: CASIEAGLGYNEQFF.

This clonotype was picked up a small number of times. This chain joins TRBV5-5 and TRBJ1-5, with a tentative D call TRBD1 (6 bases). Trimming removed 0 bases at V and 0 bases at J, with 10 bases between. Germline lookup yields CDR1 SGHKS and CDR2 YYEKEE (reference sequence). The CDR3 sequence is 16 residues long. The DNA of the CDR3 is TGTGCCAGCAGCTTGGGCAGGGGATCTAGCAATCAGCCCCAGCATTTT. Translation: CASSLGRGSSNQPQHF.

The chain uses TRBV20-1 and TRBJ2-2, with TRBD2 identical over 7 bases. This CDR3 contains 16 residues. Germline loops: CDR1 DFQATT, CDR2 SNEGSKA (reference sequence). Trimming took 4 bases from V and 5 from J; bases not matched to a gene: 13. CDR3 protein: CSATPPGLAVTGELFF. DNA of the CDR3: TGCAGTGCTACACCTCCGGGGCTAGCGGTAACCGGGGAGCTGTTTTTT.

This clonotype occurred a few times. The chain uses TRBV20-1 and TRBJ2-5, with no clear D. Trimming took 0 bases from V and 4 from J, leaving 15 bases between them. Germline loops: CDR1 DFQATT, CDR2 SNEGSKA (reference sequence). CDR3 length: 15 residues. CDR3 coding DNA: TGCAGTGCTAGAGATTCGACTCACGGACGAGAGACCCAGTACTTC. This gives the protein CSARDSTHGRETQYF.

This clonotype was picked up a small number of times. The chain employs TRBV29-1 and TRBJ2-5; 9 nucleotides agree with TRBD2. V was clipped by 4 bases and J by 13 bases; unmatched bases: 10. CDR3 length equals 12 residues. The germline CDR1 and CDR2 sequences are SQVTM and ANQGSEA. CDR3 sequence: CSVGASGNFLYF. CDR3 bases: TGCAGCGTTGGGGCTAGCGGGAACTTTCTGTACTTC.

This clonotype was picked up many times. For the CDR3, the DNA is TGCAGCGTCACGGGTAGAGCTAACTATGGCTACACCTTC. Translated, it gives CSVTGRANYGYTF. This sequence joins TRBV29-1 and TRBJ1-2; D is undetermined. The CDR3 runs 13 residues. Germline-derived CDR1 and CDR2 are SQVTM and ANQGSEA. Trimming took off 6 bases at V and 0 bases at J, with 11 bases between the two ends.

Many counts were recorded for this clonotype. The chain couples TRBV3-1 to TRBJ2-7; no definite D call. CDR3 size: 15 residues. The V gene lost 2 bases and the J gene lost 1 base, with 12 bases spanning the gap. Germline CDR1 and CDR2: LGHDT and YNNKEL (reference sequence). Written as DNA, the CDR3 is TGTGCCAGCAGCCAAACCCGAAGACCTTCCTACGAGCAGTACTTC. This sequence encodes CASSQTRRPSYEQYF.

This clonotype has a handful of counts. The CDR3 loop is CASSSTAAEGEKLFF. The CDR3 DNA sequence: TGTGCCAGCAGCTCGACGGCCGCCGAAGGCGAAAAACTGTTTTTT. The genes are TRBV9 and TRBJ1-4; no firm D call. With 4 bases removed from V and 8 bases from J, the gap between germline ends came to 18 bases. Germline loops: CDR1 SGDLS, CDR2 YYNGEE. CDR3 length equals 15 residues.

This clonotype was seen at least ten times. For the CDR3, the DNA is TGCAGTGCTCGGACCTCGACAGGGGCAAATGAGCAGTTCTTC. Translated, it gives CSARTSTGANEQFF. V and J are TRBV20-1 and TRBJ2-1; 8 bases are shared with TRBD1. V gave up 5 bases and J gave up 7 bases; unmatched junction bases: 10. There are 14 residues in the CDR3. Per germline, CDR1 DFQATT and CDR2 SNEGSKA (reference sequence).